This TCR beta chain was retrieved from a study of blood T cells in healthy people across ages. Trimming took 1 base from V and 7 from J, leaving 16 bases between them. The CDR3 length is 15 residues. CDR1 MGHRA and CDR2 YSYEKL come from the germline V gene. Extractions gave at least 5.5 micrograms of total RNA per sample. There are a few counts of this clonotype. Its specificity is not known. For the second PCR, which ran for about 7 to 11 cycles, a sample-barcoded 5' primer and a J-beta primer mix were used. With 12 random nucleotides, a template-switch adaptor tagged each individual cDNA molecule. TCRdb reanalysed the 5' RACE reads using MiXCR and keeps one entry per CDR3 protein. The sample comprises roughly 800,000 distinct CDR3 sequences, 25% of which are singletons, and just under 9.5% rests with the top ten. The study's findings and limits: The diversity estimates, figures obtained from one million T cells, were considered underestimates.

These data were also filed under a second study, of T cells of mothers and their children.

The chain joins TRBV4-1 to TRBJ2-5; D is unresolved. The material sequenced was blood. This TCR derives from a boy younger than 18 in good health. In DNA form, the CDR3 reads TGCGCCAGCAGCCAAGCTTCACTTGGGGAAGTGACCCAGTACTTC. It is translated as CASSQASLGEVTQYF.